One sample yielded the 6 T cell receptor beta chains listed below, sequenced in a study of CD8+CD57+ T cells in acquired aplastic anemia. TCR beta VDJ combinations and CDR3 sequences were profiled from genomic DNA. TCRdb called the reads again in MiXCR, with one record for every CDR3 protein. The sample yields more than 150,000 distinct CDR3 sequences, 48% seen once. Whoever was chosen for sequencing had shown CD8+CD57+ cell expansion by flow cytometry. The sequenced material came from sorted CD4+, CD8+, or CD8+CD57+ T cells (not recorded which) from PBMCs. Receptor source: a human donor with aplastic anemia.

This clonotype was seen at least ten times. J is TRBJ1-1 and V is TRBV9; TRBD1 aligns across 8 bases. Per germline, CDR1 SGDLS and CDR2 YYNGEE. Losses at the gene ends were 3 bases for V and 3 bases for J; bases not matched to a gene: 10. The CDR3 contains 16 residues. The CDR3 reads CASSANRGGADTEAFF. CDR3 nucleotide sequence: TGTGCCAGCAGCGCAAACAGGGGGGGGGCTGACACTGAAGCTTTCTTT.

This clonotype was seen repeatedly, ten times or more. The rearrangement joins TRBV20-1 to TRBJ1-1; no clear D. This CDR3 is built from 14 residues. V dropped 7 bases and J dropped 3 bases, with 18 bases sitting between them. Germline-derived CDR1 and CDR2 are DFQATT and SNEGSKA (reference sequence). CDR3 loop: CSVTKPGRDTEAFF. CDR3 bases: TGCAGTGTTACAAAACCCGGGAGGGACACTGAAGCTTTCTTT.

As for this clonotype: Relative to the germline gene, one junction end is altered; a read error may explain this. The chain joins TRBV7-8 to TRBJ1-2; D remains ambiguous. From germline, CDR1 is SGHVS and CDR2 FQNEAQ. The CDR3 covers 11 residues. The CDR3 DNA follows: TGTGCCAGCAGCTTAGCGGCTAGCTACTCCTTC. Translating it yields CASSLAASYSF.

DNA for the CDR3: TGCAGCTCGCGACTACAGGGGTATGGCTACACCTTC. Translated, it gives CSSRLQGYGYTF. This sequence joins TRBV20-1 and TRBJ1-2; 7 nucleotides match TRBD1. The CDR3 is made up of 12 amino acids. Per germline, CDR1 DFQATT and CDR2 SNEGSKA (reference sequence).

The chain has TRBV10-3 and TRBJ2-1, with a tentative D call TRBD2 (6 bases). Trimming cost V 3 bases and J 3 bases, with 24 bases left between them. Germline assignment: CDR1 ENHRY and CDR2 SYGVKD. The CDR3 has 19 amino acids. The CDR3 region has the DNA TGTGCCATCAGTGACTCAAAACTCAAGGCGGGACGTCACTACAATGAGCAGTTCTTC. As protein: CAISDSKLKAGRHYNEQFF.

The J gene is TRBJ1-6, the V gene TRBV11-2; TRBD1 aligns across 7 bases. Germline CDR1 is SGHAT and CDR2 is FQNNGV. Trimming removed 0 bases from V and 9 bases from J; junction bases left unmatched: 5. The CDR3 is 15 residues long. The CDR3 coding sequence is TGTGCCAGCAGCTTAGATGCAGGGGGTAGTTCACCCCTCCACTTT. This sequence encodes CASSLDAGGSSPLHF.